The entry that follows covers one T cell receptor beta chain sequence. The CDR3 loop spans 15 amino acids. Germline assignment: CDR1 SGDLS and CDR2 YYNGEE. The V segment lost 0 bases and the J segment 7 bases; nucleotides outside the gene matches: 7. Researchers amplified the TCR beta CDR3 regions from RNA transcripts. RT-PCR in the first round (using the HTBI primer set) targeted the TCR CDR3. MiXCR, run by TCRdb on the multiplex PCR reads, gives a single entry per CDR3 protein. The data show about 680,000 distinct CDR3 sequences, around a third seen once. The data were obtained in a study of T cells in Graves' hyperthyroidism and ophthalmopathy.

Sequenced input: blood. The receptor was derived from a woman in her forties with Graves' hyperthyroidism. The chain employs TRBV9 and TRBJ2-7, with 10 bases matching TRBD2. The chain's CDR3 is CASSVAVAGGQEQYF. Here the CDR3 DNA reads TGTGCCAGCAGCGTAGCGGTAGCGGGAGGACAAGAGCAGTACTTC.